What follows is one T cell receptor (beta chain) and its context. The data were produced by immunoSEQ multiplex PCR, yet TCRdb's version contains in-frame clones alone and is incomplete. The profile shows roughly 70,000 clones, nearly 98% of them singletons. Trimming took 3 bases from V and 8 from J, leaving 15 bases between them. Germline lookup yields CDR1 MGHDK and CDR2 SYGVNS. The CDR3 is made up of 14 amino acids. This specimen comes from a study of technical replicates of blood from several donors. The sequencing sample was made of T cells isolated from PBMCs. V is TRBV25-1 and J is TRBJ2-3, with D possibly TRBD2 on 5 matching bases. This receptor was obtained from a human donor in good health. CDR3 region: CASSESLLSGTQYF. The CDR3 DNA is TGTGCCAGCAGTGAGAGTTTACTAAGCGGTACGCAGTATTTT.